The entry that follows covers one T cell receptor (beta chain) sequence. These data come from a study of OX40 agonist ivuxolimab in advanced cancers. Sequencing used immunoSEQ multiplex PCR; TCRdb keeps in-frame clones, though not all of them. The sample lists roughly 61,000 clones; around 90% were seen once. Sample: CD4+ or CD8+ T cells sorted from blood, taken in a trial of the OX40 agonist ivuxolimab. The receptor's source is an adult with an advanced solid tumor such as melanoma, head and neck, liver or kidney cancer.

The chain's CDR3 is CASSSDRGEGWDEKLFF. The CDR3 region has the DNA TGTGCCAGCAGTTCCGACAGGGGAGAAGGGTGGGATGAAAAACTGTTTTTT. This sequence joins TRBV28 and TRBJ1-4; 8 bases fit TRBD1. V lost 4 bases, J lost 6 bases, and 13 bases stayed unmatched. CDR1 MDHEN and CDR2 SYDVKM come from the germline V gene. This CDR3 has 17 amino acids.